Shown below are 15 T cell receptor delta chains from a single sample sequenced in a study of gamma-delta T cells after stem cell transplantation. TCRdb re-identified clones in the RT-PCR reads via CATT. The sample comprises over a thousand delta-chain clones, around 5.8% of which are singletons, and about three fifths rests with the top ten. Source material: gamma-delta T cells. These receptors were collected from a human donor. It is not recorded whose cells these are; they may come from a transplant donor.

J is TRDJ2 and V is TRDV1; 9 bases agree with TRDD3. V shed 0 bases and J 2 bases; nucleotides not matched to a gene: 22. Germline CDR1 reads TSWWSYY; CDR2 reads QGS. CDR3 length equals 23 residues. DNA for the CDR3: TGTGCTCTTGGGGAACTATCCCCGATGGGGATACGTCCTAGTTGTGGCTTGACAGCACAACTCTTCTTT. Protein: CALGELSPMGIRPSCGLTAQLFF.

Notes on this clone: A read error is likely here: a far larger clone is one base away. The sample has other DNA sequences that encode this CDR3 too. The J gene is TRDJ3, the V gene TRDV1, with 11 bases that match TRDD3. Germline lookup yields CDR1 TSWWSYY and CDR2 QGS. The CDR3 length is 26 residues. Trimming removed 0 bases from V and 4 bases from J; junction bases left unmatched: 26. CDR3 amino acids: CALGELNIKLGDKTLTGRWDTRQMFF. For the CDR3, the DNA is TGTGCTCTTGGGGAACTAAACATTAAACTGGGGGATAAAACTTTGACAGGTCGGTGGGACACCCGACAGATGTTTTTC.

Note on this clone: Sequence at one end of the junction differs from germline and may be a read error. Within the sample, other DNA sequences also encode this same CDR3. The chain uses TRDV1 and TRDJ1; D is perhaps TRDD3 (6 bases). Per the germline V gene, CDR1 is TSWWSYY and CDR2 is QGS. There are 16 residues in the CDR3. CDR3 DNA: TGTGCTCTAGGGGAATGGGGGGCCCCATACACCGATAAGCTCATCTTT. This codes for CALGEWGAPYTDKLIF.

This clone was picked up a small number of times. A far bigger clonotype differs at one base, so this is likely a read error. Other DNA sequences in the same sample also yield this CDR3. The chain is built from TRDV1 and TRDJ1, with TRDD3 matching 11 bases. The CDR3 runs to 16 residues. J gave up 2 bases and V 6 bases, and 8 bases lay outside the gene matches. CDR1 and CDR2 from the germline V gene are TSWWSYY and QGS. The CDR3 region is CALGRYWGIDTDKLIF. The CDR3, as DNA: TGTGCTCTTGGCCGTTACTGGGGGATAGATACCGATAAACTCATCTTT.

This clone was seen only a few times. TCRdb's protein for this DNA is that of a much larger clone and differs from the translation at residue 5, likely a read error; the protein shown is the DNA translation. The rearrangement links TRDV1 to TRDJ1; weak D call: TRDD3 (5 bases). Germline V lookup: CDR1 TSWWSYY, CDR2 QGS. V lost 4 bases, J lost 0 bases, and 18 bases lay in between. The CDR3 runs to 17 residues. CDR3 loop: CALGGLTYGPDTDKLIF. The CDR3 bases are TGTGCTCTTGGGGGACTGACATACGGACCCGACACCGATAAACTCATCTTT.

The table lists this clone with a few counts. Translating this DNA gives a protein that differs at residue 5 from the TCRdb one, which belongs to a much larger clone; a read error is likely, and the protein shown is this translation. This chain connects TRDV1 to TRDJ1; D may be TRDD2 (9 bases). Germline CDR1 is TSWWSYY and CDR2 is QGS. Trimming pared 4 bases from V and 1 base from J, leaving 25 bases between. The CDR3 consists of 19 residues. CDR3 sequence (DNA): TGTGCTCTTGGGGCGTGGCCTTCCTACTTGGGGGATGTCACCGATAAACTCATCTTT. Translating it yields CALGAWPSYLGDVTDKLIF.

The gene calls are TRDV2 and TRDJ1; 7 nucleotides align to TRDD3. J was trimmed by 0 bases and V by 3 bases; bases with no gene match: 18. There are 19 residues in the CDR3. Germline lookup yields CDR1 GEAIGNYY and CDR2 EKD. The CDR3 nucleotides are TGTGCCTGTGACGGTCTTGGGGGGCTGGGGGCCCCGTACACCGATAAACTCATCTTT. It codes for CACDGLGGLGAPYTDKLIF.

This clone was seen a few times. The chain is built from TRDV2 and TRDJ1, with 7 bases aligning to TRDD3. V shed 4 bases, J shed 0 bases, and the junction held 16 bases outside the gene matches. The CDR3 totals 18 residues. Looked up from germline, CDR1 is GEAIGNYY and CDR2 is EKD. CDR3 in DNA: TGTGCCTGTGAACCTCTAACCTTACTGGGGATCCACACCGATAAACTCATCTTT. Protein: CACEPLTLLGIHTDKLIF.

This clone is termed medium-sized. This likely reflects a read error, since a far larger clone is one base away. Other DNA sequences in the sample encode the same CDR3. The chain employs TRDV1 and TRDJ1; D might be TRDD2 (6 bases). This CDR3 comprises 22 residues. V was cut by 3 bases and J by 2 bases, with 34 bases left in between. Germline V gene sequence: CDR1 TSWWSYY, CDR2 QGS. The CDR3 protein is CALGEEVVLLRDSVLRTDKLIF. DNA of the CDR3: TGTGCTCTTGGGGAGGAGGTGGTCCTACTCAGGGACTCAGTACTGCGTACCGATAAACTCATCTTT.

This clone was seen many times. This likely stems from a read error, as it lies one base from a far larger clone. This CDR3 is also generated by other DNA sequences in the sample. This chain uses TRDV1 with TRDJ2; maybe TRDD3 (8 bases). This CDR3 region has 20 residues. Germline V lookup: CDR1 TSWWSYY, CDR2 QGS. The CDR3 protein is CALNLPSWYRGYLPTAQLFF. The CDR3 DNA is TGTGCCCTTAATCTTCCTAGTTGGTACCGGGGATACTTGCCGACAGCACAACTCTTCTTT.

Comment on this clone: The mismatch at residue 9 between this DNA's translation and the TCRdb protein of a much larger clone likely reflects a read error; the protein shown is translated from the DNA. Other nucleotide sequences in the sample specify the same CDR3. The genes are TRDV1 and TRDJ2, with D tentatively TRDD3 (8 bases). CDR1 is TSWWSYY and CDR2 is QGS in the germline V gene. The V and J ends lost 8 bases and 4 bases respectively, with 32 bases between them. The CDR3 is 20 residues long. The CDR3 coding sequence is TGTGCTCTTAATCTTCCTAGTTGGTGCAGGGGATACTTGCCGACAGCACAACTCTTCTTT. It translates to CALNLPSWCRGYLPTAQLFF.

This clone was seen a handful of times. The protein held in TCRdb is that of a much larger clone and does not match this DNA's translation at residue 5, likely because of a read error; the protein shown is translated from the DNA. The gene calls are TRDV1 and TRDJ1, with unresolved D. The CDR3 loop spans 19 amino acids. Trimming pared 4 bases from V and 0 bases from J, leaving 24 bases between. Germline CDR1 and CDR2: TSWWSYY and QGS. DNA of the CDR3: TGTGCTCTTGGGGGACTACGGAGATATGCTCGATTCCACACCGATAAACTCATCTTT. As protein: CALGGLRRYARFHTDKLIF.

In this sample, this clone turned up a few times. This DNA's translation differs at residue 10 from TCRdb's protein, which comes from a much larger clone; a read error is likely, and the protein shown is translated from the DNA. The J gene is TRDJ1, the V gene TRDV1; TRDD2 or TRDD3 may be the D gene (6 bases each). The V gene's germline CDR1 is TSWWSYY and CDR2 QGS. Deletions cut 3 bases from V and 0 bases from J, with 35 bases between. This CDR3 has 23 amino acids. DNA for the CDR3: TGTGCTCTTGGGGACGCATGGGCCTTCCCTGGGGATCCTTGGCAGTCGGACACCGATAAACTCATCTTT. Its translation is CALGDAWAFPGDPWQSDTDKLIF.

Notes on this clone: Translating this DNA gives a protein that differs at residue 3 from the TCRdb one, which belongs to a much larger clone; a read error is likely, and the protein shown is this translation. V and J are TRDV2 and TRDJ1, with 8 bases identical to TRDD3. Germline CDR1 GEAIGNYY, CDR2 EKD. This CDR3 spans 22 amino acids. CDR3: CARDTVSGEMRGYRTYTDKLIF. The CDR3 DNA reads TGTGCCCGTGACACCGTCTCTGGGGAGATGAGGGGATACCGGACGTACACCGATAAACTCATCTTT.

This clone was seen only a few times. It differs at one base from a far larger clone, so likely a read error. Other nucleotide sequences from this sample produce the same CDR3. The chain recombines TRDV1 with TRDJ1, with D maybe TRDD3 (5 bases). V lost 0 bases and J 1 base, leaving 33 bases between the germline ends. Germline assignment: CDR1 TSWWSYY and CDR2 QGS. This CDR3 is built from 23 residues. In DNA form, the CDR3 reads TGTGCTCTTGGGGAACTAGATCCATCTCACTTTCTGGGCGTACCGAATCCCACCGATAAACTCATCTTT. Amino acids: CALGELDPSHFLGVPNPTDKLIF.